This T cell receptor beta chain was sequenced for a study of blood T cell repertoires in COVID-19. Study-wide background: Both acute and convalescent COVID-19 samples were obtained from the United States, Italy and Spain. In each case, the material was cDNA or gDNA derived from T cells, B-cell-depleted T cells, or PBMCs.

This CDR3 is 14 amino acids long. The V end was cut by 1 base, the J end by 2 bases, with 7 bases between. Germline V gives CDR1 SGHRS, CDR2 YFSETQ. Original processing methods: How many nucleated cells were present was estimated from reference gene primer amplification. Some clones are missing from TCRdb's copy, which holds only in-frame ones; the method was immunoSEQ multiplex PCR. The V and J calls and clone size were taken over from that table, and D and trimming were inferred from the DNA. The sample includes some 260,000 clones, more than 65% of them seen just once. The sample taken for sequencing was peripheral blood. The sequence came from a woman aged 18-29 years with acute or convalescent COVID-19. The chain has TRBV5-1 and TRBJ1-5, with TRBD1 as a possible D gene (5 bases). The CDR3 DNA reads TGCGCCAGCAGCTTGACAGGCCGCAATCAGCCCCAGCATTTT. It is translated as CASSLTGRNQPQHF.